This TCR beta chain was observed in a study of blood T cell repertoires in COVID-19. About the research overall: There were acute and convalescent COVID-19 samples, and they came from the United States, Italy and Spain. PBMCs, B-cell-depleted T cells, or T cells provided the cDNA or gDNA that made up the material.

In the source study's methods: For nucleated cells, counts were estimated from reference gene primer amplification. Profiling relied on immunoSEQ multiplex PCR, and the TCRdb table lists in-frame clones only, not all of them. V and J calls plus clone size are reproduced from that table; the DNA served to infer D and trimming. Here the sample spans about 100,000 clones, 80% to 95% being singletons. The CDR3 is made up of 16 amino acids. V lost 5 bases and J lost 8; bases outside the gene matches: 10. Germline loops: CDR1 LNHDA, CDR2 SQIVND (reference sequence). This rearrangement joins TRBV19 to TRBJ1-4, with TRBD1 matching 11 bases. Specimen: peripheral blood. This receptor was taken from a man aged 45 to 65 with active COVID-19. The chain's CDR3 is CASSSPDRGLREKLFF. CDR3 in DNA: TGTGCCAGTAGTTCACCGGACAGGGGGCTACGAGAAAAACTGTTTTTT.